A selection of T cell receptor beta chains follows, all from one sample in a study of blood T cell repertoires in COVID-19. Profiled with immunoSEQ multiplex PCR; TCRdb holds only in-frame clones, not every one. This repertoire shows more than 200,000 clones, 84% found once; its top ten account for roughly a tenth. Material for sequencing was peripheral blood. These receptors were collected from a woman of 80 years or more with COVID-19, enrolled during active disease. Both conserved end residues are part of each CDR3. D genes are given only for firm matches. Clone size appears in some rows only: once, few, many, or a class for an expanded clone.

V	size	J	D	DNA	CDR3
TRBV27	.	TRBJ1-5	.	TGTGCCAGCAGGCCGACGAGGGACACCAATCAGCCCCAGCATTTT	CASRPTRDTNQPQHF
TRBV5-1	.	TRBJ2-5	TRBD2	TGCGCCAGCAGCTTGCAGGGGACTAGCGGGGGGTTTCAAGAGACCCAGTACTTC	CASSLQGTSGGFQETQYF
TRBV9	few	TRBJ1-2	.	TGTGCCAGCAGCGCCCCCACCCGGGGAGCTAACTATGGCTACACCTTC	CASSAPTRGANYGYTF
TRBV2	.	TRBJ2-2	.	TGTGCCAGCAGTGAAGCGCTTTGGACAGCTCTGCGCGGTGAGCTGTTTTTT	CASSEALWTALRGELFF
TRBV5-8	.	TRBJ1-1	.	TGTGCCAGCAGAGAAGGAGCCGTTAAGATGAACACTGAAGCTTTCTTT	CASREGAVKMNTEAFF
TRBV4-1	.	TRBJ2-1	TRBD2	TGCGCCAGCAGGCATTTCGTGGGGACTAGCAATATCAATGAGCAGTTCTTC	CASRHFVGTSNINEQFF
TRBV27	.	TRBJ1-1	TRBD1	TGTGCCAGCAGACGACAGGGGTTAGAAGGGGGGAACACTGAAGCTTTCTTT	CASRRQGLEGGNTEAFF
TRBV6-5	.	TRBJ1-6	TRBD1	TGTGCCAGCGGGACAGGTATCAATTCACCCCTCCACTTT	CASGTGINSPLHF
TRBV28	.	TRBJ1-5	TRBD1	TGTGCCAGCGGCGAAGGGGGCGTGAATCAGCCCCAGCATTTT	CASGEGGVNQPQHF
TRBV5-5	.	TRBJ1-5	.	TGTGCCAGCAGCTGGAGCAGCCCCGAGCCCCAGCATTTT	CASSWSSPEPQHF
TRBV6-4	.	TRBJ2-2	.	TGTGCCAGCAGACCGACAGGGAACACCGGGGAGCTGTTTTTT	CASRPTGNTGELFF
TRBV4-1	.	TRBJ1-2	.	TGCGCCAGCAGCCAAGGTTGGGCCCAGGGGCGAAGATCTGGCAACTATGGCTACACCTTC	CASSQGWAQGRRSGNYGYTF
TRBV3-1/TRBV3-2	.	TRBJ2-5	.	TGTGCCAGCAGCCAAGATTTCGCGGGTATCCAAGAGACCCAGTACTTC	CASSQDFAGIQETQYF
TRBV7-2	.	TRBJ1-2	TRBD1	TGTGCCAGCAGCTCTGGGACAGGGAGCTATGGCTACACCTTC	CASSSGTGSYGYTF
TRBV5-1	.	TRBJ1-5	TRBD1	TGCGCCAGCAGTCCTGGACAGGGCGGAATCCAGCCCCAGCATTTT	CASSPGQGGIQPQHF
TRBV28	.	TRBJ1-1	.	TGTGCCAGCAGTTTATCTATAGGGGCAGGAGAGGCTTTCTTT	CASSLSIGAGEAFF
TRBV27	.	TRBJ1-2	TRBD1	TGTGCCAGCAGTTTATCCCTGACAGGGCCCTATGGCTACACCTTC	CASSLSLTGPYGYTF
TRBV2	few	TRBJ1-1	.	TGTGCCAGCAGCCAAAAGGGAGACACTGAAGCTTTCTTT	CASSQKGDTEAFF
TRBV3-1/TRBV3-2	.	TRBJ1-5	.	TGTGCCAGCAGCCAGGAACCGACAGGTAATCAGCCCCAGCATTTT	CASSQEPTGNQPQHF
TRBV30	.	TRBJ2-5	.	TGTGCCTGGAGTGTACCCGGGGGGCAAGGAGAGACCCAGTACTTC	CAWSVPGGQGETQYF
TRBV6-6	.	TRBJ2-5	TRBD2	TGTGCCAGCAGTTACGCGGGACTAGGGGGGGAGACCCAGTACTTC	CASSYAGLGGETQYF
TRBV24-1	.	TRBJ2-2	TRBD1	TGTGCCACCAGTGAACCCGGGACAGGGGTTTCCGGGGAGCTGTTTTTT	CATSEPGTGVSGELFF
TRBV6-5	.	TRBJ1-6	TRBD1	TGTGCCAGCAGTTTTGGGACAGTAGTAAATTCACCCTTCCACTTT	CASSFGTVVNSPFHF
TRBV4-1	once	TRBJ2-7	TRBD2	TGCGCCAGCAGCCAAGATTTGCGGGGGGCTGGCGACGAGCAGTACTTC	CASSQDLRGAGDEQYF
TRBV7-9	.	TRBJ2-3	.	TGTGCCAGCAGCCCCTTCACAGATACGCAGTATTTT	CASSPFTDTQYF
TRBV18	.	TRBJ1-1	.	TGTGCCAGCTCACCACAGGGAGGGAGCACTGAAGCTTTCTTT	CASSPQGGSTEAFF
TRBV7-8	.	TRBJ2-3	.	TGTGCCAGCAGCTTAGGGAGGTGGGAGACAGATACGCAGTATTTT	CASSLGRWETDTQYF
TRBV7-9	once	TRBJ1-1	TRBD1	TGTGCCAGCAGCGTAAACAGGGGGCGGACTGAAGCTTTCTTT	CASSVNRGRTEAFF
TRBV5-6	.	TRBJ1-6	.	TGTGCCAGCAGCCCCGCAGGGGTAAGTTCACCCCTCCACTTT	CASSPAGVSSPLHF
TRBV3-1/TRBV3-2	.	TRBJ2-2	.	TGTGCCAGCAGCCAGGGCGCGGGCACCGGGGAGCTGTTTTTT	CASSQGAGTGELFF
TRBV6-5	.	TRBJ1-1	.	TGTGCCAGCATTTCCTACTTTGAAGCTTTCTTT	CASISYFEAFF
TRBV19	.	TRBJ2-3	.	TGTGCCAGTAGTATAGATCCGGGGGACAGCACAGATACGCAGTATTTT	CASSIDPGDSTDTQYF
TRBV5-1	.	TRBJ2-3	TRBD2	TGCGCCAGCAGCGCGGCAGTAGCGGGGGGAGATACGCAGTATTTT	CASSAAVAGGDTQYF
TRBV2	.	TRBJ1-6	TRBD1	TGTGCCAGCAGTCTGACAGGGGGAAATAATTCACCCCTCCACTTT	CASSLTGGNNSPLHF
TRBV19	.	TRBJ1-2	TRBD1	TGTGCCAGTAGTTTACCCGGGACAGGGGAGTATGGCTACACCTTC	CASSLPGTGEYGYTF
TRBV10-3	.	TRBJ1-2	TRBD1	TGTGCCATCAGTCGGACAGGCGGGGGGCAGAAATATGGCTACACCTTC	CAISRTGGGQKYGYTF
TRBV24-1	.	TRBJ1-2	.	TGTGCCACCAGTGATTTTGCGGGAGGGGGAAGCTTCAATGGCTACACCTTC	CATSDFAGGGSFNGYTF
TRBV5-4	.	TRBJ2-1	TRBD2	TGTGCCAGCAGCTTGGGTACTAGCGGGGGGGATACCTACAATGAGCAGTTCTTC	CASSLGTSGGDTYNEQFF
TRBV7-9	.	TRBJ2-1	.	TGTGCCAGCAGCTTAGATGGCGCGGGGATCTACAATGAGCAGTTCTTC	CASSLDGAGIYNEQFF
TRBV5-5	once	TRBJ2-6	TRBD2	TGTGCCAGCAGCCGGGGGGTCTCTGGGGCCAACGTCCTGACTTTC	CASSRGVSGANVLTF
TRBV3-1/TRBV3-2	.	TRBJ1-1	.	TGTGCCAGCAGCCAAGGATCGGTAGCTTTCTTT	CASSQGSVAFF
TRBV5-1	.	TRBJ1-5	.	TGCGCCAGCAGCTTAGGGGGGGGCGGGAATAGCAATCAGCCCCAGCATTTT	CASSLGGGGNSNQPQHF
TRBV5-6	.	TRBJ2-2	.	TGTGCCAGCAGCTTGAGAGGGATAGCTTTCGGGGAGCTGTTTTTT	CASSLRGIAFGELFF